These 6 T cell receptor beta chains were all obtained from the same sample, sequenced in a study of B cell selection in AIRE deficiency. Sorted regulatory T cells were CD4-positive, CD25-high and CD127-low or negative. Sequencing was performed with immunoSEQ multiplex PCR; in TCRdb, only in-frame clones are kept and a portion is missing. The sample holds around 22,000 clones, 80% to 95% seen once. The sample taken for sequencing was CD4+CD25+ Tregs sorted from PBMCs. These receptors all stem from a human donor in good health.

The rearrangement uses TRBV4-1 and TRBJ1-3, with a possible D match to TRBD1 (5 bases). The V end lost 4 bases, the J end lost 2 bases, and 9 bases lay between the germline ends. The germline CDR1 and CDR2 sequences are MGHRA and YSYEKL. CDR3 length equals 14 residues. The CDR3 DNA sequence: TGCGCCAGCAGCCTGGGAGGGGCTGGAAACACCATATATTTT. This translates into CASSLGGAGNTIYF.

The rearrangement joins TRBV9 to TRBJ2-2; 10 bases match TRBD2. Germline loops: CDR1 SGDLS, CDR2 YYNGEE. This CDR3 spans 16 amino acids. Trimming cost V 4 bases and J 3 bases; bases outside gene matches: 6. The CDR3 reads CASSPRTSGYTGELFF. The DNA of the CDR3 is TGTGCCAGCAGCCCCCGGACTAGCGGCTACACCGGGGAGCTGTTTTTT.

The chain joins TRBV27 to TRBJ2-7; no clear D gene. Germline V gives CDR1 MNHEY, CDR2 SMNVEV (reference sequence). The germline V and J ends were trimmed by 4 bases and 5 bases, with 18 bases remaining between them. The CDR3 runs to 15 residues. CDR3 protein: CASSSPGRNSHEQYF. DNA for the CDR3: TGTGCCAGCAGTTCGCCGGGCCGTAATTCCCACGAGCAGTACTTC.

This clone was seen only a few times. The rearrangement links TRBV19 to TRBJ2-7; a weak D match, TRBD2 (5 bases). CDR1 and CDR2 from the germline V gene are LNHDA and SQIVND (reference sequence). Trimming took 5 bases from V and 4 from J, leaving 6 bases between them. CDR3 length: 11 amino acids. CDR3 protein: CASSSGYEQYF. The CDR3 region has the DNA TGTGCCAGTAGTTCGGGGTACGAGCAGTACTTC.

This clone appeared a few times. The chain joins TRBV2 to TRBJ1-5; D gene ambiguous. The V gene's germline CDR1 is SNHLY and CDR2 FYNNEI. The V gene lost 6 bases and the J gene lost 7 bases, with 13 bases spanning the gap. This CDR3 contains 13 residues. The CDR3 here is CASRSGPAQPQHF. For the CDR3, the DNA is TGTGCCAGCAGGTCCGGTCCGGCACAGCCCCAGCATTTT.

The V and J genes are TRBV9 and TRBJ1-1, with D unresolved. The CDR3 totals 16 residues. Germline V CDR1 and CDR2: SGDLS, YYNGEE. V lost 0 bases, J lost 1 base, and 13 bases lay in between. The CDR3 reads CASSVGPSPKNTEAFF. CDR3 sequence (DNA): TGTGCCAGCAGCGTAGGCCCTAGCCCCAAGAACACTGAAGCTTTCTTT. The complete variable domain, with remaining parts taken from reference TRBV9 and TRBJ1-1, reads DSGVTQTPKHLITATGQRVTLRCSPRSGDLSVYWYQQSLDQGLQFLIQYYNGEERAKGNILERFSAQQFPDLHSELNLSSLELGDSALYFCASSVGPSPKNTEAFFGQGTRLTVV.